What follows describes a single T cell receptor (beta chain). As yet, its antigen is unknown. The data were taken from a study of CXCR3-negative and CXCR3-positive naive CD8 T cells. Study-level results: Naive cells that were CXCR3-positive had more hydrophobic TRB CDR3s (compared with CXCR3-negative naive cells).

CD45RO-CCR7+CD27+CD95- cells counted as naive CD8+ T cells. It was by 5' RACE with UMI labels that the TRB cDNA libraries were prepared. TCRdb reanalyzed the 5' RACE reads and collapses them to one entry per CDR3 protein, without DNA. The sample includes about 150,000 distinct CDR3 sequences. The sequencing input was naive CXCR3+ CD8+ T cells from blood. The subset was: CD45RO-CCR7+CD27+CD95- naive CD8+ T cells expressing CXCR3 (TNR3+). The clonotype originates from a human donor in good health. Some clones in this sample may be carry-over from other donors' samples.

This chain's CDR3 is CSAIQGLEETQYF. The chain combines TRBV29-1 with TRBJ2-5; TCRdb selects TRBD1, and the lack of DNA leaves this call unchecked. The CDR3 is 13 residues long. CDR1 and CDR2 (germline): SQVTM, ANQGSEA.